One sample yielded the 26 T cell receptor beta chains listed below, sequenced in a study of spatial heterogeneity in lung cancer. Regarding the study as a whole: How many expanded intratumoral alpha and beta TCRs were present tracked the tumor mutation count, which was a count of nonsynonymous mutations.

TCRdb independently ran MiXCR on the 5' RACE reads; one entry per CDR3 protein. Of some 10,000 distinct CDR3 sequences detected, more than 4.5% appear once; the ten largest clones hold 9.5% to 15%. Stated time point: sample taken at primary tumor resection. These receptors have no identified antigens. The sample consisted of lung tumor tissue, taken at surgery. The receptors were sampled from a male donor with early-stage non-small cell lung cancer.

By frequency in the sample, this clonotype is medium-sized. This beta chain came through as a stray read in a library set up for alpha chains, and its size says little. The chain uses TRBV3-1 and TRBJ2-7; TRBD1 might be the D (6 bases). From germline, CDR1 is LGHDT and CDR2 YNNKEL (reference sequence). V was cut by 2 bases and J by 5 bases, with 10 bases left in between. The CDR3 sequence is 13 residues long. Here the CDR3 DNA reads TGTGCCAGCAGCCAACGGCAGGGGAACGAGCAGTACTTC. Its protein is CASSQRQGNEQYF.

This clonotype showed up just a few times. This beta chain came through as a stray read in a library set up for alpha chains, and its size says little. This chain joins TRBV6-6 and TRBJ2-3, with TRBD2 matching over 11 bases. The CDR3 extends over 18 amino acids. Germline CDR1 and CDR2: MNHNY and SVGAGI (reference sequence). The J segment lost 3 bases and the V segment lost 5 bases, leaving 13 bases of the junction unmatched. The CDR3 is CASSTRGSGGVPTDTQYF. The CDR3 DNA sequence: TGTGCCAGCAGTACCCGGGGTAGCGGGGGGGTACCTACAGATACGCAGTATTTT.

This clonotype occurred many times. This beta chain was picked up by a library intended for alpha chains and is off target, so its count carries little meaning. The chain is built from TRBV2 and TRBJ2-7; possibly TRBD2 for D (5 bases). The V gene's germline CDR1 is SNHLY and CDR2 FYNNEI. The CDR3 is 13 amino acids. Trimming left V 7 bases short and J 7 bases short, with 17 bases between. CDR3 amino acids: CASTPDSPGEQYF. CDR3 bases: TGTGCCAGCACCCCCGACTCACCGGGGGAGCAGTACTTC.

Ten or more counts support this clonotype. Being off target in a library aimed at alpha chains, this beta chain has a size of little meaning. CDR3 coding DNA: TGTGCCAGTAGTATATCTGGAAGCAATCAGCCCCAGCATTTT. This translates into CASSISGSNQPQHF. V is TRBV19 and J is TRBJ1-5; D gene uncertain. CDR3 length equals 14 residues. Per germline, CDR1 LNHDA and CDR2 SQIVND (reference sequence). V lost 2 bases, J lost 1 base, and 6 bases lay in between.

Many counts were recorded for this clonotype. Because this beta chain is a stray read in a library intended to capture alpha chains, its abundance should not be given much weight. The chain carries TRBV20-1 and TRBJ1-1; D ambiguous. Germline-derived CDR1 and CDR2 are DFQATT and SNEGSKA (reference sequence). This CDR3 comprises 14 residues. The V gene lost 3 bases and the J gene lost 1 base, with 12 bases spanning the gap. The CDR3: CSAREPGKNTEAFF. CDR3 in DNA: TGCAGTGCTAGGGAACCCGGGAAGAACACTGAAGCTTTCTTT.

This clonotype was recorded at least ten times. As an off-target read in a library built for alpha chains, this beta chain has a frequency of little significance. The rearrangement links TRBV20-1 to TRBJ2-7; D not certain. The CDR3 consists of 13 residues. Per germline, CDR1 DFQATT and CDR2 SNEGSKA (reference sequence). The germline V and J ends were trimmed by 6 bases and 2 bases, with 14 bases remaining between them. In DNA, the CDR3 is TGCAGTGCCCTTCGCGCTAATCCCTACGAGCAGTACTTC. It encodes CSALRANPYEQYF.

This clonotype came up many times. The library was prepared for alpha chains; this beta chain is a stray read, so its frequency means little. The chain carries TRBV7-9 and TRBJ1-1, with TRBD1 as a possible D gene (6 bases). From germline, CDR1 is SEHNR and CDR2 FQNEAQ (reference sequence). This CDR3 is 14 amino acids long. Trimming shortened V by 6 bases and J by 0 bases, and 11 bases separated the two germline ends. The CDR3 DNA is TGTGCCAGCAGTACACAGGGAATGAACACTGAAGCTTTCTTT. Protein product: CASSTQGMNTEAFF.

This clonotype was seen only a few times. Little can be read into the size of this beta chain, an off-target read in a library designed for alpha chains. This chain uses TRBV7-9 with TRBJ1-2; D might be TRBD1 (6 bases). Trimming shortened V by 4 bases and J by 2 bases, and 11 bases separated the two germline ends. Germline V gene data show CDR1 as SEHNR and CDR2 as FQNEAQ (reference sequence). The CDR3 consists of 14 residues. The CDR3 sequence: CASSSETGNYGYTF. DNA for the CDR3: TGTGCCAGCAGCTCCGAAACAGGGAACTATGGCTACACCTTC.

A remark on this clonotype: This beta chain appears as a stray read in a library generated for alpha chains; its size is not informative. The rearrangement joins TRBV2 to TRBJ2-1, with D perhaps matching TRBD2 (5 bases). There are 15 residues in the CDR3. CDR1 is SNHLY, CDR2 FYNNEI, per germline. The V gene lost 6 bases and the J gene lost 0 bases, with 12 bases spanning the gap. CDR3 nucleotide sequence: TGTGCCAGCAGGGGAGAAGGCAGCTCCTACAATGAGCAGTTCTTC. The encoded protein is CASRGEGSSYNEQFF.

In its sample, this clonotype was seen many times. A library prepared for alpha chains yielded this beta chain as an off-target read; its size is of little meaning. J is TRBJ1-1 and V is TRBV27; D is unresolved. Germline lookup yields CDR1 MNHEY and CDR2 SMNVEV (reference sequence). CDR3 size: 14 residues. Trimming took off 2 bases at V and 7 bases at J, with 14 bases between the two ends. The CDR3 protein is CASSLRGSKIEAFF. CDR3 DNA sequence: TGTGCCAGCAGTTTACGAGGTAGTAAGATTGAAGCTTTCTTT.

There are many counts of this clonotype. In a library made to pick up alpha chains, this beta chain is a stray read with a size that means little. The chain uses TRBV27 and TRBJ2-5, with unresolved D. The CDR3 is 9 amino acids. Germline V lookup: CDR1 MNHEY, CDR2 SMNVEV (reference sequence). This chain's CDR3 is CGAQETQYF. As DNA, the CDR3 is TGTGGGGCCCAAGAGACCCAGTACTTC.

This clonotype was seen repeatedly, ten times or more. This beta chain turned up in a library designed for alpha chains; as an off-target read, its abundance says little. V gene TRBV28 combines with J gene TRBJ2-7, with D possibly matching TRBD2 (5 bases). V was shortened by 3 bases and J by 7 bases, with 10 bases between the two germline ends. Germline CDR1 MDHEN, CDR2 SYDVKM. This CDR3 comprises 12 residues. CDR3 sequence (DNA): TGTGCCAGCAGTTTGAGGGTGGGAGAGCAGTACTTC. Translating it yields CASSLRVGEQYF.

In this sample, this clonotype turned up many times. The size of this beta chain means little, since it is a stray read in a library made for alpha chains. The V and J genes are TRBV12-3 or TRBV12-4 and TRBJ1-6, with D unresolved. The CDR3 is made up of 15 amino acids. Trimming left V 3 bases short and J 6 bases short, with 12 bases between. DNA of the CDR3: TGTGCCAGCAGTTTCGGAGGACGGAGTAATTCACCCCTCCACTTT. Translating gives CASSFGGRSNSPLHF.

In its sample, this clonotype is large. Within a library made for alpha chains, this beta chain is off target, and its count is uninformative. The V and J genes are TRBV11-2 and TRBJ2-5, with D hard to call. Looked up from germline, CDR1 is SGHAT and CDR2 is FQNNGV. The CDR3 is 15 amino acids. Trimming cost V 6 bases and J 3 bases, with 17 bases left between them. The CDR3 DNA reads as TGTGCCAGCAGACCACGGTCCGAATTTAAAGAGACCCAGTACTTC. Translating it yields CASRPRSEFKETQYF.

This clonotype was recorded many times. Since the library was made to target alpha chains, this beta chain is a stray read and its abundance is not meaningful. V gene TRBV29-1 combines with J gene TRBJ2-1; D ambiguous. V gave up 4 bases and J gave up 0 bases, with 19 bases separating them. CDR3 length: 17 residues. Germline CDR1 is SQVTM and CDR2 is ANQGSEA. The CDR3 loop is CSVGGPWGTNSYNEQFF. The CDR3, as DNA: TGCAGCGTTGGGGGTCCGTGGGGTACTAACTCCTACAATGAGCAGTTCTTC.

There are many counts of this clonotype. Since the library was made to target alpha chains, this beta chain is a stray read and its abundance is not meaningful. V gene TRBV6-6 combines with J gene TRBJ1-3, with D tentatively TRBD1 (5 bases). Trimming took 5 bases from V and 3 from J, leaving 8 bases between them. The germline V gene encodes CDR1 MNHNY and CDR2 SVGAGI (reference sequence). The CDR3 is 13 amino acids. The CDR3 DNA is TGTGCCAGCAGTAGGACAAATGGAAACACCATATATTTT. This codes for CASSRTNGNTIYF.

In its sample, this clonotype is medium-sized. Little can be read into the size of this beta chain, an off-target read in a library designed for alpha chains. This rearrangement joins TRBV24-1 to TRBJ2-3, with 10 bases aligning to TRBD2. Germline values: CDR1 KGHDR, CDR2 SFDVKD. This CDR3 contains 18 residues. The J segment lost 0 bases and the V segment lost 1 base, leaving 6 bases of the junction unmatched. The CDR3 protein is CATSDFGASGGSTDTQYF. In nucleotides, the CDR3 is TGTGCCACCAGTGATTTCGGGGCTAGCGGGGGAAGCACAGATACGCAGTATTTT.

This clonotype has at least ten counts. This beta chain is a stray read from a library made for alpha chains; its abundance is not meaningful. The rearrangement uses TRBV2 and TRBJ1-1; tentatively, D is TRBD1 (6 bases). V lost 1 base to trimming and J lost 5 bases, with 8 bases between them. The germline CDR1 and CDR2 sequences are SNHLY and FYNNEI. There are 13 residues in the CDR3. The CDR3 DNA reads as TGTGCCAGCAGTGAAGGGACAGAAACTGAAGCTTTCTTT. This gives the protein CASSEGTETEAFF.

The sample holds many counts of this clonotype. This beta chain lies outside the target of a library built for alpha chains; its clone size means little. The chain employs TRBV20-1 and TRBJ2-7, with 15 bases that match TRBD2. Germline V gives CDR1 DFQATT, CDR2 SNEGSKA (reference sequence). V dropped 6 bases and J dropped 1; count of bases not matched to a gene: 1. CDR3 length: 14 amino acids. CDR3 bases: TGCAGTGCAGGGACTAGCGGGAGGTCCTACGAGCAGTACTTC. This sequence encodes CSAGTSGRSYEQYF.

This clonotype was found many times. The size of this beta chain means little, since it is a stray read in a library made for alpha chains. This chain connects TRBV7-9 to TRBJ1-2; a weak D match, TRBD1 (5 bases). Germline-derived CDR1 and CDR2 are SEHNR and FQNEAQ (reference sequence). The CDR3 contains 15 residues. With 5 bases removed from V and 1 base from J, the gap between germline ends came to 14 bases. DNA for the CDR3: TGTGCCAGCAGCGTAATTGGGGACCTTAACTATGGCTACACCTTC. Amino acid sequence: CASSVIGDLNYGYTF.

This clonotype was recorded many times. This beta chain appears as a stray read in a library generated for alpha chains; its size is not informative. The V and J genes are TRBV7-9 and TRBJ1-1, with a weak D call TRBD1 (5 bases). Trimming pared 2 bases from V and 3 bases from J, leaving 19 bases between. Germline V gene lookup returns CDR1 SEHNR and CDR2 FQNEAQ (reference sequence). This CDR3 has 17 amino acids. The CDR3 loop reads CASSLSRVGAIDTEAFF. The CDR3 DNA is TGTGCCAGCAGCTTAAGCAGGGTAGGGGCTATCGACACTGAAGCTTTCTTT.

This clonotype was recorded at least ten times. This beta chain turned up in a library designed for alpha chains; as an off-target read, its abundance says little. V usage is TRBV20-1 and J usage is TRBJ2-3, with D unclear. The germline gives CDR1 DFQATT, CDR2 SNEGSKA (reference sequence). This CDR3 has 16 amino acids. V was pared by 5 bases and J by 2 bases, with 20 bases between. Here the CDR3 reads CSAFPFLGIPTDTQYF. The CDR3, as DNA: TGCAGTGCTTTCCCCTTCCTAGGGATCCCCACAGATACGCAGTATTTT.

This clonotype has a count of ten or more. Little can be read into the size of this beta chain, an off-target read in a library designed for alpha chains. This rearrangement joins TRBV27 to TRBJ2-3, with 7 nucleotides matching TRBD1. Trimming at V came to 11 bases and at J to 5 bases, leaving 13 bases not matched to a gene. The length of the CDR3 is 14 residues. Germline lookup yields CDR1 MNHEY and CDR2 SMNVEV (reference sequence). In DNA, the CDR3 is TGTGCCTCTTCGGTGAGGGGGCAATTAGATACGCAGTATTTT. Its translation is CASSVRGQLDTQYF.

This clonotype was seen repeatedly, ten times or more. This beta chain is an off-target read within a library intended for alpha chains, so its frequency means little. CDR3 residues: CASSLQPTQETQYF. CDR3 coding DNA: TGTGCCAGCAGTTTACAGCCCACCCAAGAGACCCAGTACTTC. V gene TRBV12-3 or TRBV12-4 combines with J gene TRBJ2-5; D ambiguous. V lost 2 bases, J lost 1 base, and 8 bases lay in between. The CDR3 has 14 residues.

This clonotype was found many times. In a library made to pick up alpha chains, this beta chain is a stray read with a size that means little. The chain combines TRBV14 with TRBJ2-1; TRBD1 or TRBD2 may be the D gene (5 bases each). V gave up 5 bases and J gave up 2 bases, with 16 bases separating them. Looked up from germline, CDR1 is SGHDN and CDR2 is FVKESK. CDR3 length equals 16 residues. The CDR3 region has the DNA TGTGCCAGCAGCTCTAAGCCGGGGACGCCCTACAATGAGCAGTTCTTC. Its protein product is CASSSKPGTPYNEQFF.

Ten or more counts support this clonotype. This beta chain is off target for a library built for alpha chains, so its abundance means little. DNA for the CDR3: TGTGCCAGCAGTTACTCGCCGACAGGCGGCCAGCCCCAGCATTTT. Translating it yields CASSYSPTGGQPQHF. This sequence joins TRBV6-6 and TRBJ1-5; the D gene is possibly TRBD1 (6 bases). The germline V gene has CDR1 MNHNY and CDR2 SVGAGI (reference sequence). CDR3 size: 15 residues. V was trimmed by 0 bases and J by 7 bases, leaving 13 bases between them.